This T cell receptor (beta chain) was identified in a study of shared clonotypes between healthy human individuals. Germline CDR1 reads ENHRY; CDR2 reads SYGVKD. The V end lost 3 bases, the J end lost 2 bases, and 7 bases lay between the germline ends. The length of the CDR3 is 14 residues. A remark on this clone: Additional DNA sequences in this sample encode the identical CDR3.

Sequencing used immunoSEQ multiplex PCR; TCRdb keeps in-frame clones, though not all of them. This sample has millions of clones, with roughly 94% found just once. Naive CD8 populations comprised CD45RO-negative cells positively selected for CCR7, excluding terminally differentiated effector memory CD45RA+ cells. All donors were Caucasian adults living in Nashville, Tennessee. The sequence derives from a man aged 18 to 30 in good health. The sample was naive CD8+ T cells sorted from blood. The chain combines TRBV10-3 with TRBJ2-2, with D hard to call. CDR3 in amino acids: CAISERENTGELFF. The CDR3 DNA sequence: TGTGCCATCAGTGAACGAGAAAACACCGGGGAGCTGTTTTTT.